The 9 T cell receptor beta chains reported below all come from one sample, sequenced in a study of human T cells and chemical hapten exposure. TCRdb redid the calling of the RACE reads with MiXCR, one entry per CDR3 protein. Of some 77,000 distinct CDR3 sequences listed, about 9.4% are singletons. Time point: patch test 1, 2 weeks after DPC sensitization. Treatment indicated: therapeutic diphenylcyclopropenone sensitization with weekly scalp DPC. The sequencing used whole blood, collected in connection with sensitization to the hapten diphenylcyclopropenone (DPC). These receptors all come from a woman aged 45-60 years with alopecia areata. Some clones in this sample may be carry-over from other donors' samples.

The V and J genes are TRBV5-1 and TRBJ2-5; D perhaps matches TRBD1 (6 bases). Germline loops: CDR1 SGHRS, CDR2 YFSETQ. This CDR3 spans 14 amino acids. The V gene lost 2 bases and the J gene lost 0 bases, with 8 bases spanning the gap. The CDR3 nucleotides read TGCGCCAGCAGCTTAAGGGGGAACCAAGAGACCCAGTACTTC. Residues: CASSLRGNQETQYF.

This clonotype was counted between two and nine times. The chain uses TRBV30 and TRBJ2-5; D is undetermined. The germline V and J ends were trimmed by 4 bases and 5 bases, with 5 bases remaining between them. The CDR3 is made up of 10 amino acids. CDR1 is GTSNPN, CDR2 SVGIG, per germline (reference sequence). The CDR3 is CAWKSETQYF. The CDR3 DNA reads TGTGCCTGGAAGAGTGAGACCCAGTACTTC.

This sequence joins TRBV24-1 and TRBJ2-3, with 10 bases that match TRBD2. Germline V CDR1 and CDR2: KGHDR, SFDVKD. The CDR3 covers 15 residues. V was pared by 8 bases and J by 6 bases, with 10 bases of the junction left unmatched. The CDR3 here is CATKDASGRTDTQYF. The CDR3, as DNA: TGTGCCACCAAAGACGCTAGCGGGAGAACTGATACGCAGTATTTT.

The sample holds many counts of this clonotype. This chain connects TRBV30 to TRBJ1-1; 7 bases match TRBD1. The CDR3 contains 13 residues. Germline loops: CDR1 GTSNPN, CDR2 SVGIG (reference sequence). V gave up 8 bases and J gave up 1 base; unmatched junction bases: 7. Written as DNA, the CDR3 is TGTGCCGTCCAGAGGGGGCAGAACACTGAAGCTTTCTTT. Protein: CAVQRGQNTEAFF.

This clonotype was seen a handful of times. The chain's CDR3 is CASSGRPANTGELFF. The CDR3 nucleotides are TGTGCCAGCAGCGGGCGTCCCGCGAACACCGGGGAGCTGTTTTTT. The chain recombines TRBV9 with TRBJ2-2; D unresolved. This CDR3 has 15 amino acids. V was pared by 3 bases and J by 0 bases, with 9 bases between. Per germline, CDR1 SGDLS and CDR2 YYNGEE. The full variable domain, in which reference TRBV9 and TRBJ2-2 provide the parts outside the CDR3, is DSGVTQTPKHLITATGQRVTLRCSPRSGDLSVYWYQQSLDQGLQFLIQYYNGEERAKGNILERFSAQQFPDLHSELNLSSLELGDSALYFCASSGRPANTGELFFGEGSRLTVL.

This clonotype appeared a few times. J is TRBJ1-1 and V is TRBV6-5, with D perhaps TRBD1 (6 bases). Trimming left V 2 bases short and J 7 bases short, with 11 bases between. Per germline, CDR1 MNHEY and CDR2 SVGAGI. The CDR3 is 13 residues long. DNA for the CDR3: TGTGCCAGCAGTTACATGGGACACTATGAAGCTTTCTTT. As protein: CASSYMGHYEAFF.

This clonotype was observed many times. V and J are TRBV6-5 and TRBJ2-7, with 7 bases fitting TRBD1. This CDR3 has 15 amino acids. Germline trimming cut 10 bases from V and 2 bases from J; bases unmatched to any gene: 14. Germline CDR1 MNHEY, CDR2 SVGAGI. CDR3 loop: CANPNRAGGPYEQYF. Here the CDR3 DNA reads TGTGCCAACCCGAACAGGGCAGGGGGACCCTACGAGCAGTACTTC.

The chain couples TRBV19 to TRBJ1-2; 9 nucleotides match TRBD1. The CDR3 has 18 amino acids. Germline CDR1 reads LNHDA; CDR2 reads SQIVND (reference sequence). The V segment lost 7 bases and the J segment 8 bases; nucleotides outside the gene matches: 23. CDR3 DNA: TGTGCCAGTAATTCTTACCACGGGACAGGGCTTCTGAGCGGCGGCTACACCTTC. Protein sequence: CASNSYHGTGLLSGGYTF. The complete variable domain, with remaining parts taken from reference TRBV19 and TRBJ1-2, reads DGGITQSPKYLFRKEGQNVTLSCEQNLNHDAMYWYRQDPGQGLRLIYYSQIVNDFQKGDIAEGYSVSREKKESFPLTVTSAQKNPTAFYLCASNSYHGTGLLSGGYTFGSGTRLTVV.

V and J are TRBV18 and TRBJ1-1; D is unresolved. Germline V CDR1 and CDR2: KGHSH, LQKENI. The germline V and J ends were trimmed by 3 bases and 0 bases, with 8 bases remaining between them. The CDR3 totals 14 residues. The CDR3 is CASSPSTLNTEAFF. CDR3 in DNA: TGTGCCAGCTCACCCTCGACACTGAACACTGAAGCTTTCTTT.